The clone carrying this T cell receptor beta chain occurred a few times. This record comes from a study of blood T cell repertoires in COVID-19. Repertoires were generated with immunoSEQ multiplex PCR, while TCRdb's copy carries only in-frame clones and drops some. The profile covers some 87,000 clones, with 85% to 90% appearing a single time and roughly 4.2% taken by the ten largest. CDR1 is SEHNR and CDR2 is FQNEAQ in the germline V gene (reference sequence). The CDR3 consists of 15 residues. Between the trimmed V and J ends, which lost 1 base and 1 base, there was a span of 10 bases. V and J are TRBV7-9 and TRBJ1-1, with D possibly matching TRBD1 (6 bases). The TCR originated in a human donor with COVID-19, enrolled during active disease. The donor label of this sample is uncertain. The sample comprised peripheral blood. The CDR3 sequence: CASSLERGANTEAFF. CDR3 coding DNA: TGTGCCAGCAGCTTAGAACGGGGGGCGAACACTGAAGCTTTCTTT.